These 23 T cell receptor beta chains share one sample of origin, sequenced in a study of T-cell memory formation after mild COVID-19. TCRdb analysed the 5' RACE reads with MiXCR anew, one entry per CDR3 protein. The sample holds 200,000 to 250,000 distinct CDR3 sequences; 10% are singletons and the top ten take approximately 3%. What was sequenced was PBMCs or a T cell subset sorted from them (not recorded which). The receptor set was obtained from a man aged 18 to 30 who had mild COVID-19 (a few samples of this study predate the infection). Cell type and time point are not known.

This clonotype was counted between two and nine times. The chain uses TRBV12-3 or TRBV12-4 and TRBJ1-4; weak D call: TRBD1 (5 bases). Trimming took off 6 bases at V and 8 bases at J, with 16 bases between the two ends. This CDR3 region has 14 residues. This CDR3 reads CASSPTGVGEKLFF. The CDR3 DNA reads TGTGCCAGCAGCCCAACAGGCGTAGGGGAAAAACTGTTTTTT.

The V call is TRBV30, the J call TRBJ1-6; 8 nucleotides match TRBD1. The CDR3 sequence is 13 residues long. After removal of 1 base from V and 10 bases from J, the junction contained 3 bases not matched to a gene. CDR1 GTSNPN and CDR2 SVGIG come from the germline V gene (reference sequence). CDR3 in DNA: TGTGCCTGGAGTGGGACAGGGAACTCACCCCTCCACTTT. Encoded protein: CAWSGTGNSPLHF.

This clonotype showed up just a few times. This chain connects TRBV19 to TRBJ2-1; 7 nucleotides line up with TRBD2. The CDR3 has 14 amino acids. V shed 3 bases and J 5 bases; nucleotides not matched to a gene: 4. Germline V gene lookup returns CDR1 LNHDA and CDR2 SQIVND (reference sequence). CDR3: CASSILGGDNEQFF. DNA of the CDR3: TGTGCCAGTAGTATTTTGGGGGGGGACAATGAGCAGTTCTTC.

This clonotype was observed at least ten times. This chain joins TRBV7-2 and TRBJ1-2; 7 bases are a match to TRBD1. Trimming removed 5 bases from V and 2 bases from J; junction bases left unmatched: 2. The CDR3 contains 13 residues. The germline gives CDR1 SGHTA, CDR2 FQGNSA. CDR3 region: CASSPQGNYGYTF. The CDR3 coding sequence is TGTGCCAGCAGCCCACAGGGGAACTATGGCTACACCTTC.

J is TRBJ1-6 and V is TRBV7-2, with 7 bases lining up with TRBD1. The germline gives CDR1 SGHTA, CDR2 FQGNSA. V shed 6 bases and J 7 bases; nucleotides not matched to a gene: 3. The CDR3 is 13 amino acids. The CDR3 region has the DNA TGTGCCAGCAGACAACAGGGGAATTCACCCCTCCACTTT. Residues: CASRQQGNSPLHF.

The table lists this clonotype with a few counts. The rearrangement joins TRBV11-2 to TRBJ2-5; perhaps TRBD1 as D (5 bases). The CDR3 totals 16 residues. The V gene's germline CDR1 is SGHAT and CDR2 FQNNGV. The V end lost 2 bases, the J end lost 2 bases, and 15 bases lay between the germline ends. The CDR3 bases are TGTGCCAGCAGCTTAAAACTTGACAGCTTACAAGAGACCCAGTACTTC. It encodes CASSLKLDSLQETQYF.

This clonotype was counted between two and nine times. The rearrangement uses TRBV7-3 and TRBJ2-1, with 12 bases that match TRBD2. CDR1 SGHTA and CDR2 FQGTGA come from the germline V gene. The CDR3 runs 18 residues. V lost 4 bases and J lost 1; bases outside the gene matches: 8. The CDR3 DNA reads TGTGCCAGCAGCTCCGGACTAGCGGGGAGTAGGTCCTACAATGAGCAGTTCTTC. Translation gives CASSSGLAGSRSYNEQFF.

The genes are TRBV20-1 and TRBJ1-1, with a tentative D call TRBD1 (6 bases). Germline loops: CDR1 DFQATT, CDR2 SNEGSKA (reference sequence). The CDR3 extends over 13 amino acids. V shed 6 bases and J shed 2 bases, with 13 bases lying between them. CDR3 amino acids: CSAPRDTNTEAFF. As DNA, the CDR3 is TGCAGTGCGCCCCGGGACACCAACACTGAAGCTTTCTTT.

V and J are TRBV7-2 and TRBJ1-2, with D unresolved. This CDR3 has 16 amino acids. Germline-derived CDR1 and CDR2 are SGHTA and FQGNSA. V was clipped by 3 bases and J by 6 bases, with 20 bases between them. CDR3 sequence (DNA): TGTGCCAGCAGCTTCAACGCAGCCCTCAGGATGGATGGCTACACCTTC. It specifies CASSFNAALRMDGYTF. The full variable domain, completed using reference TRBV7-2 and TRBJ1-2, is GAGVSQSPSNKVTEKGKDVELRCDPISGHTALYWYRQSLGQGLEFLIYFQGNSAPDKSGLPSDRFSAERTGGSVSTLTIQRTQQEDSAVYLCASSFNAALRMDGYTFGSGTRLTVV.

This clonotype was picked up many times. The genes are TRBV7-8 and TRBJ1-3; D not certain. There are 15 residues in the CDR3. The V end lost 4 bases, the J end lost 4 bases, and 14 bases lay between the germline ends. The germline V gene has CDR1 SGHVS and CDR2 FQNEAQ. CDR3: CASSSGRLGGNTIYF. The DNA for the CDR3 is TGTGCCAGCAGCTCCGGACGACTGGGAGGAAACACCATATATTTT. The complete variable domain, with remaining parts taken from reference TRBV7-8 and TRBJ1-3, reads GAGVSQSPRYKVAKRGQDVALRCDPISGHVSLFWYQQALGQGPEFLTYFQNEAQLDKSGLPSDRFFAERPEGSVSTLKIQRTQQEDSAVYLCASSSGRLGGNTIYFGEGSWLTVV.

This clonotype was observed many times. The chain has TRBV21-1 and TRBJ2-7; TRBD1 is taken as the D call from the table, unchecked against the DNA. TRBV21-1 is termed a pseudogene. The CDR3 length is 13 residues. In DNA form, the CDR3 reads TGTGCCAGCAGCAATGGGCGGATCTACGAGCAGTACTTC. Its protein product is CASSNGRIYEQYF.

Only a few counts were recorded for this clonotype. This chain uses TRBV19 with TRBJ2-5; 7 bases agree with TRBD1. Germline CDR1 LNHDA, CDR2 SQIVND (reference sequence). Losses at the gene ends were 6 bases for V and 2 bases for J; bases not matched to a gene: 3. CDR3 size: 13 residues. CDR3 nucleotides: TGTGCCAGTAGGGGGACAGCACAAGAGACCCAGTACTTC. Amino acids: CASRGTAQETQYF.

The CDR3: CASSLDRGAQHF. CDR3 nucleotides: TGTGCCAGCAGCTTAGACCGAGGGGCCCAGCATTTT. V is TRBV7-2 and J is TRBJ1-5, with TRBD1 as a possible D gene (5 bases). V was cut by 1 base and J by 11 bases, with 9 bases left in between. In germline, CDR1 is SGHTA, CDR2 FQGNSA. The CDR3 loop spans 12 amino acids.

The chain carries TRBV20-1 and TRBJ2-5; 9 nucleotides agree with TRBD2. The CDR3 sequence is 13 residues long. The V gene end was trimmed by 6 bases and the J gene end by 7 bases; junction bases not matched to a gene: 9. Germline V gene data show CDR1 as DFQATT and CDR2 as SNEGSKA (reference sequence). The CDR3 DNA follows: TGCAGTGCAGAAGCGGGGGGAATAGGGACCCAGTACTTC. Translated: CSAEAGGIGTQYF.

V gene TRBV25-1 combines with J gene TRBJ2-3; D might be TRBD1 or TRBD2, each matching 6 bases. This CDR3 comprises 16 residues. The V gene's germline CDR1 is MGHDK and CDR2 SYGVNS. V was cut by 3 bases and J by 0 bases, with 13 bases left in between. The CDR3 is CASSEGGRGSTDTQYF. In DNA, the CDR3 is TGTGCCAGCAGTGAGGGGGGCAGGGGAAGCACAGATACGCAGTATTTT.

The chain recombines TRBV12-3 or TRBV12-4 with TRBJ1-5, with D hard to call. Trimming took 3 bases from V and 2 from J, leaving 5 bases between them. The CDR3 extends over 13 amino acids. This chain's CDR3 is CASSFKGNQPQHF. CDR3 DNA sequence: TGTGCCAGCAGTTTTAAGGGCAATCAGCCCCAGCATTTT.

The V call is TRBV15, the J call TRBJ1-5; D not resolved. This CDR3 is 13 amino acids long. Per germline, CDR1 LNHNV and CDR2 YYDKDF (reference sequence). Between the trimmed V and J ends, which lost 4 bases and 4 bases, there was a span of 8 bases. The CDR3 loop is CATSTRLNQPQHF. Here the CDR3 DNA reads TGTGCCACCAGCACCCGACTAAATCAGCCCCAGCATTTT.

The chain uses TRBV5-1 and TRBJ2-2; no reliable D call. The germline V gene encodes CDR1 SGHRS and CDR2 YFSETQ. This CDR3 spans 17 amino acids. Deletions cut 0 bases from V and 0 bases from J, with 12 bases between. CDR3 in DNA: TGCGCCAGCAGCTTGGCTGGCCGTTACCCGAACACCGGGGAGCTGTTTTTT. It specifies CASSLAGRYPNTGELFF. The full variable domain, in which reference TRBV5-1 and TRBJ2-2 provide the parts outside the CDR3, is KAGVTQTPRYLIKTRGQQVTLSCSPISGHRSVSWYQQTPGQGLQFLFEYFSETQRNKGNFPGRFSGRQFSNSRSEMNVSTLELGDSALYLCASSLAGRYPNTGELFFGEGSRLTVL.

The chain uses TRBV2 and TRBJ2-3; D is unclear. The CDR3 runs 16 residues. Germline-derived CDR1 and CDR2 are SNHLY and FYNNEI. With 1 base removed from V and 0 bases from J, the gap between germline ends came to 11 bases. CDR3 sequence: CASSEVGYPSTDTQYF. DNA for the CDR3: TGTGCCAGCAGTGAAGTGGGTTATCCTAGCACAGATACGCAGTATTTT.

The chain employs TRBV2 and TRBJ1-6; D ambiguous. This CDR3 region has 14 residues. Trimming removed 6 bases from V and 7 bases from J, with 13 bases in between. Germline V gene sequence: CDR1 SNHLY, CDR2 FYNNEI. DNA for the CDR3: TGTGCCAGCAGCGAGACGGGGAAGAATTCACCCCTCCACTTT. Translated: CASSETGKNSPLHF.

The V and J genes are TRBV20-1 and TRBJ1-1; D uncertain. This CDR3 contains 11 residues. Trimming cost V 3 bases and J 6 bases, with 8 bases left between them. CDR1 is DFQATT, CDR2 SNEGSKA, per germline (reference sequence). The CDR3 loop reads CSASYYPEAFF. DNA for the CDR3: TGCAGTGCTAGCTACTACCCTGAAGCTTTCTTT.

At least ten counts were recorded for this clonotype. This sequence joins TRBV19 and TRBJ2-1; 9 positions match TRBD2. CDR1 is LNHDA and CDR2 is SQIVND in the germline V gene (reference sequence). This CDR3 comprises 15 residues. V was pared by 3 bases and J by 8 bases, with 8 bases of the junction left unmatched. CDR3 DNA sequence: TGTGCCAGTAGTATCAGGCGGGGGGGCAGGGATGAGCAGTTCTTC. Translated, it gives CASSIRRGGRDEQFF.

J is TRBJ1-4 and V is TRBV12-3 or TRBV12-4, with D possibly TRBD1 on 6 matching bases. The V end lost 4 bases, the J end lost 0 bases, and 6 bases lay between the germline ends. CDR3 length equals 14 residues. CDR3 bases: TGTGCCAGCAGTTACAGGGCAACTAATGAAAAACTGTTTTTT. This sequence encodes CASSYRATNEKLFF.